This entry concerns a single T cell receptor (beta chain). V was clipped by 9 bases and J by 6 bases, with 15 bases between them. The CDR3 has 12 amino acids. Germline CDR1 is MDHEN and CDR2 is SYDVKM. The record originates from a study of chemoradiotherapy in HPV16-positive cancers. Repertoires were generated with immunoSEQ multiplex PCR, while TCRdb's copy carries only in-frame clones and drops some. The data show several thousand clones, about 88% seen once. The genes are TRBV28 and TRBJ2-7; D is possibly TRBD1 (6 bases). The TCR comes from a human donor with HPV-associated anogenital cancer. The sequencing here drew on tumor tissue, taken from a patient who underwent chemoradiotherapy. CDR3 amino acids: CASGRWGLEQYF. CDR3 nucleotides: TGTGCCAGTGGGCGGTGGGGGCTCGAGCAGTACTTC.